This record concerns one TCR beta chain sequence. The data are from a study of blood T cell repertoires in COVID-19. The CDR3 is 14 amino acids. Trimming cost V 7 bases and J 4 bases, with 14 bases left between them. Germline-derived CDR1 and CDR2 are SEHNR and FQNEAQ (reference sequence). Some clones are missing from TCRdb's copy, which holds only in-frame ones; the method was immunoSEQ multiplex PCR. The sample shows 25,000 to 35,000 clones, 72% of them seen only once. The chain has TRBV7-9 and TRBJ2-1, with D possibly being TRBD1 (5 bases). The TCR originated in a boy aged 2 to 10 with active or convalescent COVID-19. Source material: peripheral blood. Here the CDR3 reads CASTRRGLYNEQFF. The DNA for the CDR3 is TGTGCCAGCACGAGAAGGGGTCTGTACAATGAGCAGTTCTTC.